These T cell receptor beta chains were read from a single sample in a study of T-cell reconstitution after alpha-beta-depleted transplantation in children. TCRdb analysed the PCR reads with MiXCR anew, one entry per CDR3 protein. Of around 440,000 distinct CDR3 sequences in the sample, roughly 17% are singletons; the top ten hold under 30%. Here the sequenced sample was PBMCs, mostly from graft donor cells, taken 360 days after TCRalphabeta/CD19-depleted stem cell transplant. These TCRs come from a boy in the first two years of life who had a stem cell transplant for Wiskott-Aldrich syndrome, so the T cells may come from the graft donor. The CDR3 runs from the conserved cysteine through the conserved F or W. Fields, in order: D gene, clone size, J gene, V gene, CDR3 protein, CDR3 DNA. The D gene is left open where the match is weak. Clone size appears in some rows only: once, few, many, or a class for an expanded clone.

TRBD1 few TRBJ2-7 TRBV29-1 CSVESGQAPGEQYF TGCAGCGTTGAATCGGGACAGGCCCCCGGGGAGCAGTACTTC
TRBD2 few TRBJ2-1 TRBV24-1 CATSLTSGAYNEQFF TGTGCCACCAGCTTGACTAGCGGGGCCTACAATGAGCAGTTCTTC
TRBD1 few TRBJ2-5 TRBV19 CASSTSGGRETQYF TGTGCCAGTAGTACCTCAGGGGGCAGAGAGACCCAGTACTTC
- few TRBJ2-3 TRBV28 CASSLPSEGTQFPDTQYF TGTGCCAGCAGTCTCCCCAGCGAGGGGACTCAGTTCCCAGATACGCAGTATTTT
- - TRBJ2-1 TRBV18 CASSPDLGSNEQFF TGTGCCAGCTCACCGGACCTGGGGAGCAATGAGCAGTTCTTC
TRBD1 few TRBJ1-3 TRBV5-5 CASSFGGQGRNTIYF TGTGCCAGCAGCTTTGGGGGACAGGGAAGAAACACCATATATTTT
TRBD2 - TRBJ2-2 TRBV2 CASSEPSGGPNTGELFF TGTGCCAGCAGTGAACCTAGCGGGGGACCGAACACCGGGGAGCTGTTTTTT
TRBD2 few TRBJ2-1 TRBV28 CASSLFPGLAGGQNEQFF TGTGCCAGCAGTTTGTTTCCGGGACTAGCGGGGGGGCAGAATGAGCAGTTCTTC
- - TRBJ2-1 TRBV4-1 CASSQDRGRDFNEQFF TGCGCCAGCAGCCAAGATCGGGGCAGGGACTTCAATGAGCAGTTCTTC
- few TRBJ2-2 TRBV12-3/TRBV12-4 CASSLDPRLASTGELFF TGTGCCAGCAGTTTGGACCCGCGGTTAGCGAGCACCGGGGAGCTGTTTTTT
- few TRBJ2-1 TRBV18 CASKQELSYNEQFF TGTGCCAGCAAACAGGAGCTCTCCTACAATGAGCAGTTCTTC
- few TRBJ2-5 TRBV5-1 CASSLEGSGTQYF TGCGCCAGCAGCCTAGAGGGGTCGGGGACCCAGTACTTC
- - TRBJ1-2 TRBV2 CASSEVQYGYTF TGTGCCAGCAGTGAGGTTCAGTATGGCTACACCTTC
- - TRBJ2-1 TRBV4-1 CASSPLLGGAYNEQFF TGCGCCAGCAGTCCCTTACTTGGGGGGGCTTACAATGAGCAGTTCTTC
- many TRBJ2-1 TRBV7-9 CASSPKGAMNEQFF TGTGCCAGCAGCCCAAAAGGGGCGATGAATGAGCAGTTCTTC
- - TRBJ2-7 TRBV29-1 CSVPNPGLPYEQYF TGCAGCGTACCGAACCCGGGACTGCCCTACGAGCAGTACTTC
- - TRBJ2-1 TRBV6-1 CASSDRRVGIHNEQFF TGTGCCAGCAGTGACAGACGAGTCGGAATCCACAATGAGCAGTTCTTC
- few TRBJ1-1 TRBV5-5 CASSYRRQYTEAFF TGTGCCAGCAGCTATCGCCGGCAGTACACTGAAGCTTTCTTT
- - TRBJ2-3 TRBV24-1 CATSDLPYTDTQYF TGTGCCACCAGTGATTTGCCTTACACAGATACGCAGTATTTT
- few TRBJ2-5 TRBV6-6 CASSYSGVETQYF TGTGCCAGCAGTTACTCGGGCGTAGAGACCCAGTACTTC